The 30 T cell receptor beta chains below were found in one sample sequenced in a study of cytomegalovirus exposure and HLA in healthy donors (dated by TCRdb to 2016 to 2017). Libraries were prepared through the immunoSEQ multiplex PCR assay. The multiplex PCR relied on a mix of 60 forward primers for TCR Vbeta segments and 13 reverse primers for TCR Jbeta segments. The clones in this table, taken by TCRdb from immuneACCESS, are in-frame only. Not every clone is retained; where verified, under half of the shortfall comes from an unresolved V gene, and the cause of the rest is unknown. This sample holds some 150,000 clones; 65% to 75% were observed only once. The top ten clones comprise 2% to 2.5% of the sample. Sequenced material: PBMCs. Every receptor here comes from a human donor in good health.

The chain is built from TRBV6-1 and TRBJ1-4, with a weak D call TRBD1 (5 bases). Trimming removed 8 bases at V and 2 bases at J, with 15 bases between. The CDR3 has 15 amino acids. From germline, CDR1 is MNHNS and CDR2 SASEGT. CDR3 sequence reads: CASGGRVGTNEKLFF. DNA of the CDR3: TGTGCCAGCGGCGGCAGGGTCGGGACTAATGAAAAACTGTTTTTT.

Details on this clone: The same CDR3 can be traced to other DNA sequences in this sample. The chain links TRBV19 to TRBJ1-1, with a weak D call TRBD1 (5 bases). V was cut by 7 bases and J by 2 bases, with 8 bases left in between. In germline, CDR1 is LNHDA, CDR2 SQIVND (reference sequence). The CDR3 has 12 amino acids. The CDR3 coding sequence is TGTGCCAGTACCCAGGGTAACACTGAAGCTTTCTTT. Its protein product is CASTQGNTEAFF.

The gene calls are TRBV11-1 and TRBJ1-5, with a tentative D call TRBD1 (6 bases). Germline-derived CDR1 and CDR2 are SGHAT and FQDESV (reference sequence). CDR3 length: 13 amino acids. Trimming removed 3 bases at V and 7 bases at J, with 10 bases between. CDR3 protein: CASSLVQGQPQHF. The CDR3 bases are TGTGCCAGCAGCTTGGTACAGGGCCAGCCCCAGCATTTT.

The V gene is TRBV6-6, the J gene TRBJ2-7; 9 bases fit TRBD1. After removal of 0 bases from V and 2 bases from J, the junction contained 5 bases not matched to a gene. Germline V gene data show CDR1 as MNHNY and CDR2 as SVGAGI (reference sequence). The CDR3 runs 16 residues. For the CDR3, the DNA is TGTGCCAGCAGTTACTCGGCGACAGGGGGTCCCTACGAGCAGTACTTC. Translating it yields CASSYSATGGPYEQYF.

CDR3 coding DNA: TGCGCCAGCAGCCCCGGACAGGGGGCAAGCTCCTCATTTTCCCCTTATGGCTACACCTTC. This sequence encodes CASSPGQGASSSFSPYGYTF. This rearrangement joins TRBV4-1 to TRBJ1-2; 11 bases match TRBD1. V lost 4 bases, J lost 5 bases, and 21 bases stayed unmatched. This CDR3 is 20 amino acids long. Germline V gene sequence: CDR1 MGHRA, CDR2 YSYEKL.

The chain has TRBV19 and TRBJ1-1; TRBD1 agrees at 7 bases. There are 14 residues in the CDR3. V lost 6 bases and J lost 2; bases outside the gene matches: 6. Germline CDR1 and CDR2: LNHDA and SQIVND (reference sequence). The DNA of the CDR3 is TGTGCCAGTAGGGGGACAGAAAAAAACACTGAAGCTTTCTTT. Protein sequence: CASRGTEKNTEAFF.

This clone has only a few counts. The chain joins TRBV5-4 to TRBJ2-7; 8 bases are shared with TRBD2. Per germline, CDR1 SGHNT and CDR2 YYREEE (reference sequence). This CDR3 is built from 14 residues. Losses at the gene ends were 4 bases for V and 4 bases for J; bases not matched to a gene: 7. CDR3 sequence reads: CASSAGSGGYEQYF. In nucleotides, the CDR3 is TGTGCCAGCAGCGCTGGTTCGGGGGGGTACGAGCAGTACTTC.

This clone was seen only a few times. The rearrangement uses TRBV19 and TRBJ2-5; 8 bases are shared with TRBD1. Judging by the DNA end, TRBJ2-7 fits better; the J call may be wrong. The CDR3 consists of 15 residues. Germline V CDR1 and CDR2: LNHDA, SQIVND (reference sequence). CDR3 DNA sequence: TGTGCCAGTAGTATCCCGGGACAGGCGTCCTACGAGCAGTACTTC. Translating gives CASSIPGQASYEQYF.

The chain recombines TRBV1 with TRBJ2-3; the table's D call of TRBD2 was not tested on the DNA. TRBV1 counts as a pseudogene. The CDR3 spans 21 residues. The chain's CDR3 is CTSSQDSTTSGARSSTDTQYF. In DNA, the CDR3 is TGCACCAGCAGCCAAGATTCAACGACTAGCGGGGCCCGATCTAGCACAGATACGCAGTATTTT.

The chain is built from TRBV19 and TRBJ1-2; D is possibly TRBD1 (6 bases). From germline, CDR1 is LNHDA and CDR2 SQIVND (reference sequence). The germline V and J ends were trimmed by 4 bases and 12 bases, with 12 bases remaining between them. The length of the CDR3 is 11 residues. This chain's CDR3 is CASSNRVWDTF. DNA of the CDR3: TGTGCCAGTAGTAACAGGGTATGGGACACCTTC.

V usage is TRBV4-2 and J usage is TRBJ1-3; 8 bases align to TRBD1. The germline CDR1 and CDR2 sequences are LGHNA and YNFKEQ. V lost 2 bases, J lost 0 bases, and 3 bases stayed unmatched. The CDR3 totals 16 residues. The CDR3 DNA reads as TGTGCCAGCAGCCAATTTGGACAGGGCTCTGGAAACACCATATATTTT. It specifies CASSQFGQGSGNTIYF.

The chain recombines TRBV7-9 with TRBJ2-1; weak D call: TRBD2 (6 bases). The CDR3 runs 16 residues. The germline gives CDR1 SEHNR, CDR2 FQNEAQ (reference sequence). V lost 8 bases and J lost 8, with 25 bases in between. The CDR3 sequence: CASPGGGGGLNDEQFF. The CDR3 nucleotides are TGTGCCAGCCCCGGTGGGGGTGGAGGGTTAAACGATGAGCAGTTCTTC.

This clone has just a few counts. The chain recombines TRBV10-1 with TRBJ1-1, with D perhaps TRBD1 (5 bases). The germline CDR1 and CDR2 sequences are WNHNN and SYGVQD (reference sequence). CDR3 length: 14 residues. Trimming took off 2 bases at V and 5 bases at J, with 12 bases between the two ends. The CDR3 DNA reads TGCGCCAGCAGTGAGGGTCGCGGGGGAACTGAAGCTTTCTTT. Translation gives CASSEGRGGTEAFF.

The J gene is TRBJ2-7, the V gene TRBV6-5, with 10 bases lining up with TRBD1. The V gene end was trimmed by 6 bases and the J gene end by 5 bases; junction bases not matched to a gene: 4. The CDR3 loop spans 13 amino acids. The germline gives CDR1 MNHEY, CDR2 SVGAGI. The CDR3 DNA reads as TGTGCCAGCAGCGAGGACAGGGGGAACGAGCAGTACTTC. Its translation: CASSEDRGNEQYF.

The chain combines TRBV7-9 with TRBJ1-1; 9 bases match TRBD1. This CDR3 has 17 residues. Germline assignment: CDR1 SEHNR and CDR2 FQNEAQ (reference sequence). The ends lost 4 bases at V and 4 bases at J; junction bases unmatched: 13. This CDR3 reads CASSWGGQGPTATEAFF. The CDR3 DNA reads as TGTGCCAGCAGCTGGGGGGGACAGGGTCCAACGGCCACTGAAGCTTTCTTT.

The chain carries TRBV6-1 and TRBJ1-6; 10 nucleotides agree with TRBD1. Germline CDR1 reads MNHNS; CDR2 reads SASEGT. After removal of 3 bases from V and 13 bases from J, the junction contained 9 bases not matched to a gene. The CDR3 loop spans 15 amino acids. Written as DNA, the CDR3 is TGTGCCAGCAGTGATCAACCGGGACAGGGGAACCCCCTCCACTTT. Amino acid sequence: CASSDQPGQGNPLHF.

A remark on this clone: A read error may account for a junction end that differs from germline. J is TRBJ1-2 and V is TRBV2, with 10 bases fitting TRBD1. The CDR3 has 13 amino acids. The germline V gene has CDR1 SNHLY and CDR2 FYNNEI. The CDR3, as DNA: TGTGCCAGCAGTGAAGCAGAGACAGGGGGCTACCCCTTC. This gives the protein CASSEAETGGYPF.

This clone was counted a few times. The gene calls are TRBV4-1 and TRBJ1-2; 8 bases match TRBD1. With V trimmed by 5 bases and J by 7 bases, 15 bases remained unmatched. The CDR3 totals 16 residues. The germline V gene encodes CDR1 MGHRA and CDR2 YSYEKL. CDR3 sequence: CASSSRGRQGKGGYTF. DNA of the CDR3: TGCGCCAGCAGCTCAAGAGGTAGACAGGGGAAGGGTGGCTACACCTTC.

A few counts support this clone. The gene calls are TRBV4-1 and TRBJ1-2; 8 bases agree with TRBD1. Germline CDR1 and CDR2: MGHRA and YSYEKL. This CDR3 has 15 residues. V lost 5 bases and J lost 4; bases outside the gene matches: 9. CDR3 residues: CASSSRTGRGYGYTF. In DNA, the CDR3 is TGCGCCAGCAGCTCACGGACAGGGCGCGGCTATGGCTACACCTTC.

As to this clone: Additional DNA sequences in this sample encode the identical CDR3. The gene calls are TRBV9 and TRBJ2-5, with 7 positions matching TRBD1. Germline lookup yields CDR1 SGDLS and CDR2 YYNGEE. The trim removed 0 bases at V and 2 bases at J, leaving 4 bases unmatched. This CDR3 has 15 residues. The CDR3 nucleotides are TGTGCCAGCAGCGTAGTGGGGACAGCTCAAGAGACCCAGTACTTC. Its protein product is CASSVVGTAQETQYF.

V is TRBV2 and J is TRBJ1-5, with a weak D call TRBD1 (6 bases). The CDR3 has 16 residues. Germline loops: CDR1 SNHLY, CDR2 FYNNEI. V was shortened by 3 bases and J by 7 bases, with 19 bases between the two germline ends. The CDR3: CASSDFGTQGNQPQHF. DNA of the CDR3: TGTGCCAGCAGTGATTTTGGCACCCAGGGGAACCAGCCCCAGCATTTT.

This sequence joins TRBV5-4 and TRBJ2-2; D is possibly TRBD1 (6 bases). V dropped 4 bases and J dropped 5 bases, with 12 bases sitting between them. The CDR3 has 14 residues. CDR1 and CDR2 from the germline V gene are SGHNT and YYREEE (reference sequence). The CDR3 coding sequence is TGTGCCAGCAGCGACTCAGGGGTAACCGGGGAGCTGTTTTTT. Translated, it gives CASSDSGVTGELFF.

The chain couples TRBV14 to TRBJ2-7; 7 bases match TRBD1. This CDR3 region has 14 residues. Germline CDR1 reads SGHDN; CDR2 reads FVKESK. V trimming: 5 bases; J trimming: 3 bases; junction bases outside the gene matches: 7. The CDR3 loop reads CASSLTGNYYEQYF. In nucleotides, the CDR3 is TGTGCCAGCAGCTTGACAGGGAACTACTACGAGCAGTACTTC.

This chain uses TRBV4-3 with TRBJ2-3; 9 positions match TRBD2. From germline, CDR1 is LGHNA and CDR2 YSLEER. The CDR3 totals 16 residues. V was clipped by 0 bases and J by 4 bases; unmatched bases: 5. CDR3 sequence reads: CASSQDRASGADTQYF. Here the CDR3 DNA reads TGCGCCAGCAGCCAAGATAGGGCTAGCGGGGCAGATACGCAGTATTTT.

This clone was found a few times. The rearrangement uses TRBV21-1 and TRBJ2-3; the D call of TRBD2 is as the table states it, not checked on the DNA. TRBV21-1 is given as a pseudogene. This CDR3 region has 13 residues. The CDR3 is CASPKGGEDTQYF. The CDR3 DNA follows: TGTGCCAGCCCAAAGGGCGGGGAGGATACGCAGTATTTT.

V is TRBV4-3 and J is TRBJ1-1; D possibly corresponds to TRBD1 (6 bases). The CDR3 spans 17 residues. Germline lookup yields CDR1 LGHNA and CDR2 YSLEER. Trimming took 1 base from V and 0 from J, leaving 15 bases between them. As DNA, the CDR3 is TGCGCCAGCAGCCAAGGTTACAGGGCGGGGGTGAACACTGAAGCTTTCTTT. It specifies CASSQGYRAGVNTEAFF.

V usage is TRBV6-5 and J usage is TRBJ2-5; 8 bases agree with TRBD2. Germline loops: CDR1 MNHEY, CDR2 SVGAGI. V lost 4 bases, J lost 6 bases, and 7 bases stayed unmatched. The CDR3 sequence is 14 residues long. CDR3 nucleotides: TGTGCCAGCAGTTTTCAGCGGGGGATGCAGACCCAGTACTTC. Translation gives CASSFQRGMQTQYF.

The genes are TRBV29-1 and TRBJ1-4; 8 bases are a match to TRBD1. V shed 7 bases and J 8 bases; nucleotides not matched to a gene: 0. Germline V lookup: CDR1 SQVTM, CDR2 ANQGSEA. The CDR3 is made up of 10 amino acids. As DNA, the CDR3 is TGCAGCGGACAGGGGGAAAAACTGTTTTTT. It translates to CSGQGEKLFF.

The chain carries TRBV6-1 and TRBJ2-7; D perhaps matches TRBD2 (5 bases). Germline V gives CDR1 MNHNS, CDR2 SASEGT. The CDR3 sequence is 12 residues long. Trimming took 6 bases from V and 7 from J, leaving 13 bases between them. CDR3 region: CASREERWEQYF. The CDR3 DNA follows: TGTGCCAGCAGGGAGGAACGTTGGGAGCAGTACTTC.

This rearrangement joins TRBV30 to TRBJ2-4; 7 positions match TRBD1. The CDR3 totals 16 residues. Germline values: CDR1 GTSNPN, CDR2 SVGIG (reference sequence). The J segment lost 3 bases and the V segment lost 1 base, leaving 9 bases of the junction unmatched. The CDR3 region is CAWSDRPGQLKNIQYF. The CDR3 DNA follows: TGTGCCTGGAGTGATCGCCCGGGACAGCTCAAAAACATTCAGTACTTC.